The following is a TCR beta chain sequence with its context. Its antigen is not identified. CDR3 size: 12 residues. V shed 5 bases and J shed 8 bases, with 9 bases lying between them. Germline V gene data show CDR1 as MGHDK and CDR2 as SYGVNS. The data were taken from a study of cytotoxic CD8 clonotypes in ibrutinib-treated CLL. Generated by immunoSEQ multiplex PCR, the TCRdb table keeps only in-frame clones and is missing some. This table has tens of thousands of clones, 65% to 85% appearing once. Study observations and caveats: Treatment left the uncommon public clonotypes either contracted or stable in frequency.

The source is a human donor with chronic lymphocytic leukemia. Here the sequenced sample was PBMCs, taken at disease progression, from a patient treated with ibrutinib. The V call is TRBV25-1, the J call TRBJ1-4; D remains ambiguous. CDR3 protein: CASSIRGEKLFF. The CDR3 DNA sequence: TGTGCCAGCAGTATCAGAGGGGAAAAACTGTTTTTT.